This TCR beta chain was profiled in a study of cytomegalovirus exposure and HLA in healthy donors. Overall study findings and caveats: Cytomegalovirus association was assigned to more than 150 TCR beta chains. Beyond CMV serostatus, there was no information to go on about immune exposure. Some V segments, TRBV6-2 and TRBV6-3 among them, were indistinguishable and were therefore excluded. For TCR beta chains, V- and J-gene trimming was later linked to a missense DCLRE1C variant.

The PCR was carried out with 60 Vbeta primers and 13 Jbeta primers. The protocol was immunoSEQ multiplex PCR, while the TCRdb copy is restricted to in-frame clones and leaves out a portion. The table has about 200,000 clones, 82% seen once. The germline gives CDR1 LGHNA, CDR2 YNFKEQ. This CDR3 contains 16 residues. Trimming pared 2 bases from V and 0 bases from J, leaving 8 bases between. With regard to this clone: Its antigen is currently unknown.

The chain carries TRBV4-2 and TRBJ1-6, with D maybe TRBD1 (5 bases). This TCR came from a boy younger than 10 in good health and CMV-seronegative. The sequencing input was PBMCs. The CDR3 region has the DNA TGTGCCAGCAGCCAACAGGGAAGCTCCTATAATTCACCCCTCCACTTT. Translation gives CASSQQGSSYNSPLHF.